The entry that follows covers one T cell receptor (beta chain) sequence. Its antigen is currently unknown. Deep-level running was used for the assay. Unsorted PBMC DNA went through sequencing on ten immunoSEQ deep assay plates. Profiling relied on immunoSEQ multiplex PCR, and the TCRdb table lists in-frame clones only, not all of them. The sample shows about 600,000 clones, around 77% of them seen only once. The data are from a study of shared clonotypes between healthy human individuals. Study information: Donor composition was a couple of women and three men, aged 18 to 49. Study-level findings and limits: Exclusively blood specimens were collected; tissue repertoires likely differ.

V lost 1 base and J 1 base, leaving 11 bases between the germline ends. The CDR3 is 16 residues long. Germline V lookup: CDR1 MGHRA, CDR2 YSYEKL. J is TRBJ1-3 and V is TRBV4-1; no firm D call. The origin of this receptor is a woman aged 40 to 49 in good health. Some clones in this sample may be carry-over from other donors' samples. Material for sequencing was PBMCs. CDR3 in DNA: TGCGCCAGCAGCCAAGTTGGGCGGACTTCTGGAAACACCATATATTTT. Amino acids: CASSQVGRTSGNTIYF.